This T cell receptor beta chain was identified during a study of T cell clones after liver transplantation. Study as a whole: Samples came from ITN030ST, which attempted immunosuppression withdrawal within 2 years of liver transplantation.

Assay used: immunoSEQ multiplex PCR; TCRdb lists only in-frame clones, some missing. The repertoire includes about 20,000 clones, 75% to 80% of them detected once, and 35% to 45% sits in the top ten. V was trimmed by 7 bases and J by 5 bases, leaving 11 bases between them. CDR1 and CDR2 (germline): MNHEY, SMNVEV (reference sequence). This CDR3 is built from 13 residues. This sample comprised CD8+ T cells from blood, obtained roughly 55 months after liver transplant. This chain connects TRBV27 to TRBJ2-2; tentatively, D is TRBD2 (5 bases). The TCR comes from a human patient who received a liver transplant. Some T cells may possibly be graft donor cells. For the CDR3, the DNA is TGTGCCAGCACCCTGTCGGGAACCGGGGAGCTGTTTTTT. Its protein product is CASTLSGTGELFF.